The source of this T cell receptor (beta chain) is a study of early T cells in non-severe SARS-CoV-2 infection. Background on the study: Sequencing input comprised bulk RNA from unsorted whole blood; chain pairing was not available. Study-wide findings and caveats: VDJdb matches were skewed toward anti-spike CD8 T cell responses.

Individual cDNA molecules received unique molecular identifiers. Each CDR3 protein gets one entry after TCRdb re-called the 5' RACE reads with MiXCR. Among some 82,000 distinct CDR3 sequences listed, around 10% were seen once. This clonotype was counted a few times. Its antigen is not identified. The TCR comes from an adult who was a healthcare worker with PCR-confirmed SARS-CoV-2 infection or an uninfected control (not recorded which). Sequenced input: whole blood.

CDR3 in DNA: TGCAGTGCTAGGTTCTCCCTCATTAACTATGGCTACACCTTC. Protein product: CSARFSLINYGYTF. V and J are TRBV20-1 and TRBJ1-2; no clear D. V gave up 3 bases and J gave up 1 base, with 12 bases separating them. Germline-derived CDR1 and CDR2 are DFQATT and SNEGSKA (reference sequence). The CDR3 length is 14 residues.